The present TCR beta chain was sequenced within a study of cytomegalovirus exposure and HLA in healthy donors. V was shortened by 4 bases and J by 0 bases, with 3 bases between the two germline ends. The CDR3 runs 13 residues. Germline CDR1 MNHEY, CDR2 SVGAGI. The PCR used 60 Vbeta and 13 Jbeta primers. Clones were read by immunoSEQ multiplex PCR, and TCRdb kept only the in-frame ones, dropping some. The sample holds some 130,000 clones, about 78% seen once. V and J are TRBV6-5 and TRBJ2-2; D unresolved. The specimen was PBMCs. The origin of this receptor is a female donor in good health and CMV-seronegative. CDR3 nucleotides: TGTGCCAGCAGTTTAACGAACACCGGGGAGCTGTTTTTT. It yields the protein CASSLTNTGELFF.